Below, 26 T cell receptor beta chains from the same sample are listed, as sequenced in a study of T cells in women clearing cervical HPV infection. Only in-frame clones appear in the TCRdb table, and some are missing; sequencing was by immunoSEQ multiplex PCR. Its listing shows 25,000 to 35,000 clones. The material sequenced was blood buffy coat. All receptors come from a woman between 18 and 69 years old with a cervical HPV16 infection that either progressed to CIN3+ or cleared (not recorded which).

A remark on this clone: The read finishes 3 residues shy of the CDR3 end, and the germline J gene is used to complete it. The chain has TRBV2 and TRBJ2-7; D call uncertain. V lost 5 bases, J lost 4 bases, and 18 bases lay in between. In germline, CDR1 is SNHLY, CDR2 FYNNEI. This CDR3 region has 15 residues. The covered CDR3 bases are TGTGCCAGCAGTTCGGCGAGTATGCTCAGGTACGAG. The encoded protein is CASSSASMLRYE. The full-length CDR3 reads as CASSSASMLRYEQYF.

A remark on this clone: Read sequence stops 3 residues before the CDR3 end, and the germline J gene provides the missing end. The chain has TRBV20-1 and TRBJ2-1, with TRBD2 matching over 7 bases. The germline V gene encodes CDR1 DFQATT and CDR2 SNEGSKA (reference sequence). The CDR3 is 15 amino acids. V dropped 3 bases and J dropped 2; count of bases not matched to a gene: 7. The CDR3 loop is CSARDAGEAYNEQFF. The part of the CDR3 DNA that was read is TGCAGTGCTAGGGACGCGGGGGAAGCCTACAATGAG.

With regard to this clone: Coverage ceases 3 residues before the CDR3 finishes, and the germline J gene fills in the end. This chain connects TRBV2 to TRBJ2-5, with a tentative D call TRBD1 (5 bases). This CDR3 comprises 14 residues. V lost 1 base to trimming and J lost 7 bases, with 13 bases between them. The germline V gene encodes CDR1 SNHLY and CDR2 FYNNEI. The CDR3 DNA, read in part, is TGTGCCAGCAGTGAAGGCGACAGCCTGGCGACC. As protein: CASSEGDSLAT. Given in full, the CDR3 is CASSEGDSLATQYF.

As to this clone: Coverage ceases 3 residues before the CDR3 finishes, and the germline J gene fills in the end. The chain employs TRBV2 and TRBJ1-5; D is unresolved. Between the trimmed V and J ends, which lost 1 base and 1 base, there was a span of 11 bases. CDR3 size: 16 residues. CDR1 is SNHLY and CDR2 is FYNNEI in the germline V gene. The covered CDR3 bases are TGTGCCAGCAGTGAAGAAGAGGGTCGAAGCAATCAGCCC. Its protein is CASSEEEGRSNQP. The full CDR3 is CASSEEEGRSNQPQHF.

Notes on this clone: The read halts 3 residues ahead of the CDR3 end, with the missing end drawn from the germline J gene. In the same sample, other DNA sequences code for this CDR3. V gene TRBV2 combines with J gene TRBJ2-3; 7 nucleotides line up with TRBD2. This CDR3 has 16 amino acids. Germline loops: CDR1 SNHLY, CDR2 FYNNEI. Trimming took 2 bases from V and 2 from J; bases not matched to a gene: 7. The CDR3 region is CASSERGVENTDTQYF. Partial CDR3 DNA: TGTGCCAGCAGTGAACGGGGGGTTGAAAACACAGATACG.

A word on this clone: The read terminates 3 residues before the CDR3 end, so the remaining end is supplied by the germline J gene. The gene calls are TRBV7-2 and TRBJ1-3; no clear D gene. CDR3 size: 16 residues. The germline V gene has CDR1 SGHTA and CDR2 FQGNSA. V was clipped by 0 bases and J by 1 base, with 10 bases between them. CDR3 residues: CASSLAPVLSGNTIYF. The covered CDR3 bases are TGTGCCAGCAGCTTAGCACCGGTCCTATCTGGAAACACC.

Concerning this clone itself: Mismatch with germline at one junction end may stem from a read error. The CDR3 end falls 3 residues outside the read, so it is completed with the germline J gene. This sequence joins TRBV13 and TRBJ1-2; D possibly corresponds to TRBD1 (6 bases). CDR3 length: 13 amino acids. Germline V gene lookup returns CDR1 PRHDT and CDR2 FYEKMQ (reference sequence). CDR3 bases read: TGTGCCGGCAGCCAGGACAGACGTCTAGGC. It translates to CAGSQDRRLG. The CDR3 in full is CAGSQDRRLGYTF.

Concerning this clone: The read finishes 3 residues shy of the CDR3 end, and the germline J gene is used to complete it. This chain connects TRBV5-1 to TRBJ1-4, with 10 bases identical to TRBD1. Trimming cost V 4 bases and J 3 bases; bases outside gene matches: 6. This CDR3 contains 16 residues. Germline lookup yields CDR1 SGHRS and CDR2 YFSETQ. The part of the CDR3 DNA that was read is TGCGCCAGCAGCCTTAGACAGGGGGCGCCTAATGAAAAA. As protein: CASSLRQGAPNEK. The whole CDR3 protein reads CASSLRQGAPNEKLFF.

Worth noting for this clone: The read is 3 residues too short to cover the CDR3 end, so that end is filled in from the germline J gene. The chain combines TRBV27 with TRBJ1-4; a weak D match, TRBD1 (6 bases). CDR3 length equals 14 residues. Germline assignment: CDR1 MNHEY and CDR2 SMNVEV (reference sequence). V shed 3 bases and J shed 8 bases, with 13 bases lying between them. The sequenced CDR3 bases are TGTGCCAGCAGTTTTGGGGGGGCTCGAGAAAAA. Protein product: CASSFGGAREK. The CDR3, in full, reads CASSFGGAREKLFF.

Regarding this clone: The read ends 3 residues early relative to the CDR3; the germline J gene fills the gap. This chain connects TRBV18 to TRBJ1-2, with TRBD1 matching 7 bases. V gave up 6 bases and J gave up 5 bases; unmatched junction bases: 15. This CDR3 has 16 amino acids. Germline assignment: CDR1 KGHSH and CDR2 LQKENI. CDR3 residues: CASSRYTGEEGYGYTF. The part of the CDR3 DNA that was read is TGTGCCAGCTCCCGCTACACAGGGGAGGAAGGGTATGGC.

Note on this clone: The CDR3 extends 3 residues past the end of the read, so its final part is completed from the germline J gene. V gene TRBV4-1 combines with J gene TRBJ1-4; D perhaps matches TRBD1 (5 bases). The CDR3 loop spans 15 amino acids. With 2 bases removed from V and 8 bases from J, the gap between germline ends came to 15 bases. Germline values: CDR1 MGHRA, CDR2 YSYEKL. The CDR3 here is CASSQQDTASEKLFF. CDR3 DNA, as far as it was read: TGCGCCAGCAGCCAACAGGACACAGCTTCCGAAAAA.

The CDR3 bases that were read are TGTGCCAGCAGTGAAGAAGGGACAGGGAAACCC. Encoded protein: CASSEEGTGKP. The CDR3 in full is CASSEEGTGKPQHF. This sequence joins TRBV25-1 and TRBJ1-5; 9 bases align to TRBD1. The read finishes 3 residues shy of the CDR3 end, and the germline J gene is used to complete it. This CDR3 has 14 amino acids. The germline CDR1 and CDR2 sequences are MGHDK and SYGVNS.

To note about this clone: The sequenced fragment ends 3 residues before the CDR3 boundary, so the rest is inferred from the germline J gene. V and J are TRBV18 and TRBJ2-1, with D possibly matching TRBD1 (6 bases). Germline CDR1 reads KGHSH; CDR2 reads LQKENI. Trimming cost V 1 base and J 9 bases, with 13 bases left between them. CDR3 length equals 14 residues. This CDR3 is CASSPLTGSGEQFF. The CDR3 bases that were read are TGTGCCAGCTCACCACTAACAGGGTCAGGTGAG.

On this clone itself: The CDR3 goes on 3 residues after the read ends, and that part is filled in from the germline J gene. V and J are TRBV29-1 and TRBJ2-7; 9 positions match TRBD2. CDR3 size: 15 residues. Germline V gene data show CDR1 as SQVTM and CDR2 as ANQGSEA. V gave up 3 bases and J gave up 6 bases; unmatched junction bases: 12. CDR3: CSVDKGGGAVGEQYF. Incomplete CDR3 DNA: TGCAGCGTTGATAAGGGCGGGGGGGCGGTCGGCGAG.

Comments on this clone: The sequenced fragment ends 3 residues before the CDR3 boundary, so the rest is inferred from the germline J gene. This chain links TRBV7-2 with TRBJ1-2, with a weak D call TRBD1 (5 bases). Germline-derived CDR1 and CDR2 are SGHTA and FQGNSA. The CDR3 spans 13 residues. Here the CDR3 reads CASNDAGTRDYTF. The part of the CDR3 DNA that was read is TGTGCCAGCAATGACGCCGGGACTAGAGAC.

About this clone itself: The CDR3 end falls 3 residues outside the read, so it is completed with the germline J gene. V usage is TRBV19 and J usage is TRBJ2-7; 8 bases match TRBD2. Trimming at V came to 5 bases and at J to 3 bases, leaving 3 bases not matched to a gene. The germline gives CDR1 LNHDA, CDR2 SQIVND (reference sequence). CDR3 size: 13 residues. CDR3 sequence: CASSYGGGYEQYF. The part of the CDR3 DNA that was read is TGTGCCAGTAGTTACGGGGGGGGCTACGAG.

In regard to this clone: The CDR3 end is not reached by the read, which stops 3 residues before it; the germline J gene fills it in. This chain uses TRBV5-4 with TRBJ1-2; a possible D gene is TRBD1 (6 bases). The germline V gene encodes CDR1 SGHNT and CDR2 YYREEE (reference sequence). V lost 1 base and J 4 bases, leaving 11 bases between the germline ends. This CDR3 region has 14 residues. CDR3 region: CASSLIEQGYGYTF. The sequenced part of the CDR3 DNA is TGTGCCAGCAGCTTGATAGAACAGGGCTATGGC.

On this clone itself: The read terminates 3 residues ahead of where the CDR3 ends, so the germline J gene completes it. V gene TRBV7-2 combines with J gene TRBJ2-7; D perhaps matches TRBD2 (6 bases). Germline-derived CDR1 and CDR2 are SGHTA and FQGNSA. Trimming left V 4 bases short and J 4 bases short, with 14 bases between. This CDR3 has 14 residues. The CDR3 here is CASSSRGGVYEQYF. The sequenced CDR3 bases are TGTGCCAGCAGCTCCCGGGGCGGGGTTTACGAG.

Remarks on this clone: From the germline J gene comes the end of the CDR3, since the read stops 3 residues before it. The chain has TRBV5-4 and TRBJ1-2; 9 positions match TRBD1. The CDR3 covers 16 residues. Germline V gene sequence: CDR1 SGHNT, CDR2 YYREEE (reference sequence). V lost 3 bases, J lost 0 bases, and 6 bases stayed unmatched. The CDR3 sequence: CASSSGQGRTNYGYTF. CDR3 DNA (partial): TGTGCCAGCAGCTCCGGACAGGGGCGAACTAACTATGGC.

Notes on this clone: The CDR3 end falls 3 residues outside the read, so it is completed with the germline J gene. V usage is TRBV7-3 and J usage is TRBJ1-1, with D unclear. The CDR3 sequence is 13 residues long. In germline, CDR1 is SGHTA, CDR2 FQGTGA. V was pared by 5 bases and J by 2 bases, with 9 bases between. The CDR3 here is CASSPGSNTEAFF. CDR3 bases read: TGTGCCAGCAGCCCAGGATCAAACACTGAA.

A word on this clone: The read stops 3 residues short of the end of the CDR3; the missing end is completed from the germline J gene. The chain uses TRBV20-1 and TRBJ1-5, with TRBD1 matching 7 bases. CDR1 and CDR2 (germline): DFQATT, SNEGSKA (reference sequence). J was trimmed by 5 bases and V by 6 bases; bases with no gene match: 1. CDR3 size: 11 residues. CDR3 protein: CSAGGDQPQHF. The CDR3 bases that were read are TGCAGTGCAGGGGGCGATCAGCCC.

Partial CDR3 DNA: TGTGCCAGCAGCTTGTCTTCTGGGACAGGCTATGGC. It translates to CASSLSSGTGYG. The full CDR3 sequence reads CASSLSSGTGYGYTF. V is TRBV5-6 and J is TRBJ1-2; TRBD1 matches at 8 bases. The CDR3 end falls 3 residues outside the read, so it is completed with the germline J gene. The CDR3 has 15 amino acids. The V segment lost 1 base and the J segment 4 bases; nucleotides outside the gene matches: 6. CDR1 and CDR2 (germline): SGHDT, YYEEEE.

With respect to this clone: The read ends 3 residues before the CDR3 terminus; that terminus is restored from the germline J gene. V is TRBV29-1 and J is TRBJ1-1; 7 nucleotides match TRBD1. Germline V gene sequence: CDR1 SQVTM, CDR2 ANQGSEA. The ends lost 4 bases at V and 5 bases at J; junction bases unmatched: 7. There are 13 residues in the CDR3. CDR3 bases read: TGCAGCGTTGCGTCTACAGGGGAGACTGAA. Protein: CSVASTGETE. The whole CDR3 sequence is CSVASTGETEAFF.

This clone registers medium-sized by frequency. Read sequence stops 3 residues before the CDR3 end, and the germline J gene provides the missing end. The chain is built from TRBV7-6 and TRBJ1-1; possibly TRBD1 for D (5 bases). In germline, CDR1 is SGHVS, CDR2 FNYEAQ. V was cut by 5 bases and J by 7 bases, with 20 bases left in between. The CDR3 covers 15 residues. The CDR3: CASSPFLAGRSEAFF. The sequenced part of the CDR3 DNA is TGTGCCAGCAGCCCATTTTTGGCAGGGAGGAGTGAA. The full variable domain, in which reference TRBV7-6 and TRBJ1-1 provide the parts outside the CDR3, is GAGVSQSPRYKVTKRGQDVALRCDPISGHVSLYWYRQALGQGPEFLTYFNYEAQQDKSGLPNDRFSAERPEGSISTLTIQRTEQRDSAMYRCASSPFLAGRSEAFFGQGTRLTVV.

In regard to this clone: The read is 3 residues too short to cover the CDR3 end, so that end is filled in from the germline J gene. The chain joins TRBV11-1 to TRBJ2-5; 13 nucleotides align to TRBD2. Germline V CDR1 and CDR2: SGHAT, FQDESV (reference sequence). CDR3 length: 15 amino acids. The trim removed 4 bases at V and 5 bases at J, leaving 4 bases unmatched. The sequenced part of the CDR3 DNA is TGTGCCAGCAGCTCCGGGACTAGCGGGGTGGAGACC. It encodes CASSSGTSGVET. The whole CDR3 sequence is CASSSGTSGVETQYF.

To note about this clone: The CDR3 is cut off 3 residues early in the read; its end comes from the germline J gene. The V call is TRBV2, the J call TRBJ1-2; 8 positions agree with TRBD1. The CDR3 spans 18 residues. The trim removed 8 bases at V and 4 bases at J, leaving 21 bases unmatched. Germline lookup yields CDR1 SNHLY and CDR2 FYNNEI. The CDR3 here is CASDSSLGQGATIYGYTF. The CDR3 bases that were read are TGTGCCAGCGATTCCAGTTTGGGGCAGGGGGCGACCATCTATGGC.